The rows below give T cell receptor beta chains drawn from one sample of a study of CD8+CD57+ T cells in acquired aplastic anemia. TCRdb itself ran the reads through MiXCR, one entry per CDR3 protein. The sample contains fewer than 250,000 distinct CDR3 sequences, more than 40% of which appear only once. The sample was sorted CD4+, CD8+, or CD8+CD57+ T cells (not recorded which) from PBMCs. The receptors come from a human donor with aplastic anemia. CDR3s include the opening cysteine and the closing phenylalanine or tryptophan. The D gene is left open where the match is weak. Clone size is not always given. Where it is, it says once, few, many or a class for expanded clones.

J gene	clone size	V gene	D gene	CDR3 protein	CDR3 DNA
TRBJ2-7	many	TRBV6-5	TRBD1	CASSYSDRGSYEQYF	TGTGCCAGCAGTTACTCAGACAGGGGGTCCTACGAGCAGTACTTC
TRBJ2-7	many	TRBV5-5	.	CASSLYPRSLDEQYF	TGTGCCAGCAGCTTGTATCCGCGTTCCCTGGACGAGCAGTACTTC
TRBJ2-3	.	TRBV10-3	TRBD1	CASSRDRPASTDTQYF	TGTGCCAGCAGCCGGGACAGGCCGGCTAGCACAGATACGCAGTATTTT
TRBJ2-6	few	TRBV7-9	.	CASSETEGTGANVLTF	TGTGCCAGCAGCGAAACAGAGGGGACTGGGGCCAACGTCCTGACTTTC
TRBJ2-3	.	TRBV29-1	.	CSVEVADTQYF	TGCAGCGTTGAAGTGGCAGATACGCAGTATTTT
TRBJ2-5	few	TRBV2	TRBD1	CASNYGQGAVETQYF	TGTGCCAGCAACTACGGACAGGGAGCGGTGGAGACCCAGTACTTC
TRBJ2-1	.	TRBV9	TRBD2	CASSPQLAGGGNEQFF	TGTGCCAGCAGCCCCCAACTAGCGGGGGGTGGAAATGAGCAGTTCTTC
TRBJ1-6	few	TRBV10-3	.	CAISDPGGTPLHF	TGTGCCATCAGTGATCCGGGGGGCACACCCCTCCACTTT
TRBJ2-7	many	TRBV12-3/TRBV12-4	.	CATQAGREQYF	TGTGCCACCCAAGCCGGACGGGAGCAGTACTTC
TRBJ1-1	few	TRBV28	.	CASSPSEGGTEAFF	TGTGCCAGCAGCCCCAGTGAAGGAGGCACTGAAGCTTTCTTT
TRBJ2-4	few	TRBV5-8	.	CASSLGQGRFDIQYF	TGTGCCAGCAGCTTGGGGCAGGGGCGATTTGACATTCAGTACTTC
TRBJ1-4	.	TRBV10-3	TRBD1	CASSLRDSLSNEKLFF	TGTGCCAGCAGTTTAAGGGACAGCCTGTCGAATGAAAAACTGTTTTTT
TRBJ2-2	.	TRBV10-3	TRBD1	CAIGSSRDRGRGELFF	TGTGCCATCGGTAGTTCTCGGGACAGGGGGCGCGGGGAGCTGTTTTTT
TRBJ2-1	many	TRBV20-1	.	CSAGENEQFF	TGCAGTGCAGGGGAGAATGAGCAGTTCTTC
TRBJ1-3	.	TRBV20-1	.	CSAFKGGGSGNTIYF	TGCAGTGCCTTTAAGGGAGGGGGCTCTGGAAACACCATATATTTT
TRBJ2-7	.	TRBV24-1	TRBD1	CATSDVGQGGYEQYF	TGTGCCACCAGTGATGTAGGACAGGGGGGCTACGAGCAGTACTTC
TRBJ1-1	.	TRBV10-2	TRBD1	CASSELRTGRGTEAFF	TGCGCCAGCAGTGAGCTAAGGACAGGGAGGGGCACTGAAGCTTTCTTT
TRBJ2-7	.	TRBV7-2	.	CASSDSLNSYEQYF	TGTGCCAGCAGTGACAGCCTCAACTCCTACGAGCAGTACTTC
TRBJ1-4	once	TRBV5-1	.	CASSLDWGIGEKLFF	TGCGCCAGCAGCTTGGACTGGGGAATAGGGGAAAAACTGTTTTTT
TRBJ2-1	.	TRBV25-1	TRBD2	CASSESSGGAYNEQFF	TGTGCCAGCAGTGAATCGAGCGGGGGGGCCTACAATGAGCAGTTCTTC
TRBJ2-7	.	TRBV6-1	.	CASSLETTYEQYF	TGTGCCAGCTCACTAGAGACCACCTACGAGCAGTACTTC
TRBJ1-2	many	TRBV5-6	.	CASSLGTGTHYGYTF	TGTGCCAGCAGCTTGGGCACCGGGACACACTATGGCTACACCTTC
TRBJ2-5	many	TRBV9	TRBD2	CASRNPTSGQQETQYF	TGTGCCAGCAGGAATCCGACTAGCGGACAACAAGAGACCCAGTACTTC
TRBJ2-7	many	TRBV2	.	CASSELEPLLYEQYF	TGTGCCAGCAGTGAGCTAGAGCCCCTACTCTACGAGCAGTACTTC
TRBJ1-3	.	TRBV15	.	CATSSLRGGTTGNTIYF	TGTGCCACCAGCAGCCTAAGGGGGGGGACTACTGGAAACACCATATATTTT
TRBJ2-7	few	TRBV20-1	TRBD1	CSGRDRGNEQYF	TGCAGTGGAAGGGACAGAGGTAACGAGCAGTACTTC
TRBJ2-7	.	TRBV15	.	CATSRVGSYEQYF	TGTGCCACCAGCAGAGTAGGGTCCTACGAGCAGTACTTC
TRBJ2-5	many	TRBV9	.	CASSVEADPRETQYF	TGTGCCAGCAGCGTAGAAGCGGACCCCAGAGAGACCCAGTACTTC
TRBJ2-7	many	TRBV5-6	.	CASSFSPPGEQYF	TGTGCCAGCAGCTTCAGCCCCCCAGGGGAGCAGTACTTC
TRBJ2-5	.	TRBV20-1	.	CSASELPQETQYF	TGCAGTGCTAGTGAGCTACCCCAGGAGACCCAGTACTTC
TRBJ2-5	.	TRBV20-1	.	CSATDLEETQYF	TGCAGTGCCACGGATCTAGAGGAGACCCAGTACTTC